This T cell receptor (beta chain) emerged from a study of control samples from healthy donors and cancer patients. Profiling relied on immunoSEQ multiplex PCR, and the TCRdb table lists in-frame clones only, not all of them. The repertoire holds 150,000 to 180,000 clones, with roughly 94% as singletons. This CDR3 has 15 amino acids. Between the trimmed V and J ends, which lost 1 base and 3 bases, there was a span of 9 bases. Germline CDR1 reads LNHDA; CDR2 reads SQIVND (reference sequence). The sequenced sample was blood. The clonotype was recovered from a man aged 40-50 years in good health. The chain uses TRBV19 and TRBJ1-4; D is ambiguous. In DNA form, the CDR3 reads TGTGCCAGTAGTATAGGGCAGGTCTCTAATGAAAAACTGTTTTTT. It codes for CASSIGQVSNEKLFF.